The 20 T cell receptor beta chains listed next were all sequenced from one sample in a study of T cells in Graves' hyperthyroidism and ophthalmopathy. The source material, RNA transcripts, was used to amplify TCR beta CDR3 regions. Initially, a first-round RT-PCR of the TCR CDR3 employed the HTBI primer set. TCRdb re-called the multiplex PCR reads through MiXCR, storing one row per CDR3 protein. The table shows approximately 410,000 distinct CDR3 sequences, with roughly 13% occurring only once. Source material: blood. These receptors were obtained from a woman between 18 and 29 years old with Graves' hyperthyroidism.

CDR3 in DNA: TGCAGCGCAAGAACAGGGGCGGGCTACACCTTC. This sequence encodes CSARTGAGYTF. V usage is TRBV29-1 and J usage is TRBJ1-2; 7 nucleotides align to TRBD1. Germline V lookup: CDR1 SQVTM, CDR2 ANQGSEA. Losses at the gene ends were 7 bases for V and 8 bases for J; bases not matched to a gene: 7. The CDR3 spans 11 residues. Full variable domain (remainder filled in from reference TRBV29-1 and TRBJ1-2): SAVISQKPSRDICQRGTSLTIQCQVDSQVTMMFWYRQQPGQSLTLIATANQGSEATYESGFVIDKFPISRPNLTFSTLTVSNMSPEDSSIYLCSARTGAGYTFGSGTRLTVV.

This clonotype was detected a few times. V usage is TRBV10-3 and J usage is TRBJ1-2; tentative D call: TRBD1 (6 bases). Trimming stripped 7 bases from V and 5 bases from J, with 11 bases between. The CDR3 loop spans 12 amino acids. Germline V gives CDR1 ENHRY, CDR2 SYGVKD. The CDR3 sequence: CAINGGGYGYTF. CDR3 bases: TGTGCCATCAACGGAGGGGGGTATGGCTACACCTTC.

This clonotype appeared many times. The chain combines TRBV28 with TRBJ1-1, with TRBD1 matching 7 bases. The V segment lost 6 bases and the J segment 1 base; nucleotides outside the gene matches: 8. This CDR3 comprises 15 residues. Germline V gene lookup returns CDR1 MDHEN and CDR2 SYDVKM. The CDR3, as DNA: TGTGCCAGCAGGACGTCAGGGGGGTGGAACACTGAAGCTTTCTTT. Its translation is CASRTSGGWNTEAFF.

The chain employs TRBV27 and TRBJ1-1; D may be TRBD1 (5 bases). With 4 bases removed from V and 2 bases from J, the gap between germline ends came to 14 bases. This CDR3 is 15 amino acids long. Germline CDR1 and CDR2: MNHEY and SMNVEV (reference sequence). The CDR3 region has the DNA TGTGCCAGCAGTTGGGCAGGGACGGGAAACACTGAAGCTTTCTTT. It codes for CASSWAGTGNTEAFF.

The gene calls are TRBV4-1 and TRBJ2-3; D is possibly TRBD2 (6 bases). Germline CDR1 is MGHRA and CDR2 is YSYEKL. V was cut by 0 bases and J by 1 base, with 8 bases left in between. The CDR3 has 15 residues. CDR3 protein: CASSQEGLRTDTQYF. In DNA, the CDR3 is TGCGCCAGCAGCCAAGAGGGACTTCGCACAGATACGCAGTATTTT.

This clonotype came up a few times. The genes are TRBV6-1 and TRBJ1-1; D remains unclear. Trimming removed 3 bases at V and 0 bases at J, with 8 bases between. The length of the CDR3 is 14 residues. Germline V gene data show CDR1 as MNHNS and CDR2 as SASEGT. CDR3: CASSDAVMNTEAFF. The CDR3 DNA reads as TGTGCCAGCAGTGACGCAGTTATGAACACTGAAGCTTTCTTT.

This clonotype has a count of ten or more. In DNA, the CDR3 is TGTGCCAGCAATCCAGGGAACACCGGGGAGCTGTTTTTT. Its protein is CASNPGNTGELFF. The rearrangement joins TRBV12-3 or TRBV12-4 to TRBJ2-2, with unresolved D. There are 13 residues in the CDR3. V dropped 7 bases and J dropped 1 base, with 7 bases sitting between them.

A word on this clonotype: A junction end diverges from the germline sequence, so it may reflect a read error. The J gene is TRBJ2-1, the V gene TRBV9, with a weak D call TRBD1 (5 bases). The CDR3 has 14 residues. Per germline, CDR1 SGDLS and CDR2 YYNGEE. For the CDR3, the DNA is TGCGCCAGCAGCCAAGATCTTGGCAGGGCGGAGCAGTTCTTC. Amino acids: CASSQDLGRAEQFF.

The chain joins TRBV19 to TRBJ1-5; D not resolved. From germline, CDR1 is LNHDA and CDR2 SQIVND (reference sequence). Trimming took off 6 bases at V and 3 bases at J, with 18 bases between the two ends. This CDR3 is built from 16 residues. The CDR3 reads CASRLSLHGNNQPQHF. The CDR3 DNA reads TGTGCCAGTAGGCTATCCCTCCACGGAAACAATCAGCCCCAGCATTTT.

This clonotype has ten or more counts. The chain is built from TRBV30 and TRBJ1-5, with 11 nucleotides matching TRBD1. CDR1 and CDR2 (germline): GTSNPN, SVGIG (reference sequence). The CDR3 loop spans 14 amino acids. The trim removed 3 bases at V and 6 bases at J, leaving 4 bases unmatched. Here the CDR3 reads CAWSPDRGLQPQHF. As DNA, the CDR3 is TGTGCCTGGAGCCCGGACAGGGGGCTTCAGCCCCAGCATTTT.

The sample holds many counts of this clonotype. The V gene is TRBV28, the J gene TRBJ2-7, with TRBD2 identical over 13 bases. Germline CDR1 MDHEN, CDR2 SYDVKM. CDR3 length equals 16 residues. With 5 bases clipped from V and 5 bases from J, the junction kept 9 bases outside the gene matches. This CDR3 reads CASSLPSGTSGNEQYF. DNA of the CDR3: TGTGCCAGCAGTCTGCCCTCCGGGACTAGCGGGAACGAGCAGTACTTC.

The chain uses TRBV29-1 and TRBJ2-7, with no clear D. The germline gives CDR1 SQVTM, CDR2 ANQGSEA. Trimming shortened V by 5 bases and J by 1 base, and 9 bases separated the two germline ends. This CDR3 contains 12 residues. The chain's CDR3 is CSVYAGSYEQYF. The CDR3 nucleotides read TGCAGCGTTTATGCAGGATCCTACGAGCAGTACTTC.

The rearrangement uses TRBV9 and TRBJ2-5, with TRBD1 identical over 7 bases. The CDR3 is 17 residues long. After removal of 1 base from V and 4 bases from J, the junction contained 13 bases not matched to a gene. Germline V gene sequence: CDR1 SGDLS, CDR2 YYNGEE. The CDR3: CASSVWGIQGDPETQYF. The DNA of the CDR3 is TGTGCCAGCAGCGTATGGGGAATCCAGGGGGATCCAGAGACCCAGTACTTC.

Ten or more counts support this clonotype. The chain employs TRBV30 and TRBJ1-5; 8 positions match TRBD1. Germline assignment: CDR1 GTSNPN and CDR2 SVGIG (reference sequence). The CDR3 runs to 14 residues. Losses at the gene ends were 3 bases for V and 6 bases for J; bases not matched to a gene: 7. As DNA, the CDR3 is TGTGCCTGGAGGGGGACAGGTCGCGGTCAGCCCCAGCATTTT. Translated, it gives CAWRGTGRGQPQHF.

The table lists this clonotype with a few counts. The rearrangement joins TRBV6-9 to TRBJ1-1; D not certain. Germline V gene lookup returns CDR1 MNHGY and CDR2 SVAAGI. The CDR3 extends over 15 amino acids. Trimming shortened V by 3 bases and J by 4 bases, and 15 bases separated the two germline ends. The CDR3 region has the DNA TGTGCCAGCAGTTACGATCCTGTCAGCGGCACTGAAGCTTTCTTT. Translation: CASSYDPVSGTEAFF.

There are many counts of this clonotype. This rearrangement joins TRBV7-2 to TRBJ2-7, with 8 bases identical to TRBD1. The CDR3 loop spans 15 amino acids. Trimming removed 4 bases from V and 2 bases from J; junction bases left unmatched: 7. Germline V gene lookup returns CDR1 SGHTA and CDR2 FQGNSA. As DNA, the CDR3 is TGTGCCAGCAGCTCTATAGGACAGGGCACCTACGAGCAGTACTTC. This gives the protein CASSSIGQGTYEQYF.

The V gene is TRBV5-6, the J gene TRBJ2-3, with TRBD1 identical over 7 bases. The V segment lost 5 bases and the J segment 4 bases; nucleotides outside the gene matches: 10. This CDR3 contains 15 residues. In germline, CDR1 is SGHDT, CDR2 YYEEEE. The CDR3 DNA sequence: TGTGCCAGCAGACCGACAGGGCGGTCGGCAGATACGCAGTATTTT. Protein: CASRPTGRSADTQYF.

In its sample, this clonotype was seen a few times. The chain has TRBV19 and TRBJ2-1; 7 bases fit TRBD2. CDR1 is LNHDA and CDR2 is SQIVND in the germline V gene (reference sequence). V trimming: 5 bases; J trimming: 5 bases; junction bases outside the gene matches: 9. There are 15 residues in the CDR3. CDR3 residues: CASSPRVAGNNEQFF. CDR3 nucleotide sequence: TGTGCCAGTAGTCCCCGGGTAGCGGGCAACAATGAGCAGTTCTTC.

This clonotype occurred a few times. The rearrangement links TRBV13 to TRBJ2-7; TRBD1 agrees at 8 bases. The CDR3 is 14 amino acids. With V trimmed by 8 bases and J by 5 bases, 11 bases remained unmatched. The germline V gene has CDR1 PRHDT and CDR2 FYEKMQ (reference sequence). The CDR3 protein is CASGDPGGEDEQYF. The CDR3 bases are TGTGCCAGCGGAGACCCAGGGGGCGAGGACGAGCAGTACTTC.

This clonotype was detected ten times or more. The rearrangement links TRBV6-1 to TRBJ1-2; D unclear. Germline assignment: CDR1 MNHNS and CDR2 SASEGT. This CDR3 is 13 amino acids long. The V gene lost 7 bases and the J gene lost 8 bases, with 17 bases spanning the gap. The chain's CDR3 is CASKREVIEGYTF. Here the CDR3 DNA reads TGTGCCAGCAAACGTGAAGTGATAGAGGGCTACACCTTC.